Below, 8 T cell receptor beta chains from the same sample are listed, as sequenced in a study of T cell repertoires in cytomegalovirus infection. Which antigens these TCRs recognize remains unknown. Via MiXCR, TCRdb re-called the reads, giving one row per CDR3 protein. Here the sample spans about 470,000 distinct CDR3 sequences, more than 40% being singletons. Material: cultured PBMCs, obtained from culture after CMV antigen stimulation. The origin of the receptors is a human donor in good health (CMV status not recorded). Some clones in this sample may be carry-over from other donors' samples.

The chain combines TRBV18 with TRBJ1-5; TRBD1 matches at 9 bases. V was pared by 6 bases and J by 7 bases, with 7 bases of the junction left unmatched. There are 14 residues in the CDR3. The V gene's germline CDR1 is KGHSH and CDR2 LQKENI. CDR3 DNA sequence: TGTGCCAGCTCTCAAAACAGGGGGCAACAGCCCCAGCATTTT. It encodes CASSQNRGQQPQHF.

The rearrangement joins TRBV7-6 to TRBJ2-7; 8 bases align to TRBD1. The CDR3 extends over 15 amino acids. Unmatched junction bases numbered 3, after V lost 0 bases and J lost 2 bases. Germline V gene lookup returns CDR1 SGHVS and CDR2 FNYEAQ. This chain's CDR3 is CASSLATGAPYEQYF. CDR3 nucleotides: TGTGCCAGCAGCTTAGCGACAGGGGCCCCCTACGAGCAGTACTTC.

This chain links TRBV7-9 with TRBJ2-1; possibly TRBD1 for D (6 bases). In germline, CDR1 is SEHNR, CDR2 FQNEAQ (reference sequence). Trimming removed 6 bases at V and 4 bases at J, with 16 bases between. The CDR3 length is 15 residues. CDR3 DNA: TGTGCCAGCAGGCGGAAGGGGGACGGATACAATGAGCAGTTCTTC. It is translated as CASRRKGDGYNEQFF.

This clonotype was seen more than once but under ten times. The rearrangement links TRBV10-3 to TRBJ1-1; 9 nucleotides match TRBD1. The V gene's germline CDR1 is ENHRY and CDR2 SYGVKD. V shed 3 bases, J shed 0 bases, and the junction held 8 bases outside the gene matches. This CDR3 contains 17 residues. This CDR3 reads CAISDEQGAGLNTEAFF. For the CDR3, the DNA is TGTGCCATCAGTGACGAACAGGGGGCCGGACTGAACACTGAAGCTTTCTTT.

V is TRBV10-3 and J is TRBJ1-4; perhaps TRBD1 as D (6 bases). Per the germline V gene, CDR1 is ENHRY and CDR2 is SYGVKD. V shed 3 bases and J shed 5 bases, with 22 bases lying between them. The CDR3 is 18 residues long. The CDR3 sequence: CAISEKGQWIDSNEKLFF. DNA of the CDR3: TGTGCCATCAGTGAAAAAGGACAGTGGATCGACTCAAATGAAAAACTGTTTTTT.

V gene TRBV11-2 combines with J gene TRBJ2-2; D is unclear. Germline values: CDR1 SGHAT, CDR2 FQNNGV. With 5 bases removed from V and 2 bases from J, the gap between germline ends came to 9 bases. The CDR3 has 14 amino acids. The CDR3 bases are TGTGCCAGCAGCCCAGACCCAAACACCGGGGAGCTGTTTTTT. It is translated as CASSPDPNTGELFF.

The V call is TRBV6-1, the J call TRBJ1-1, with TRBD1 matching 8 bases. The CDR3 length is 13 residues. The junction had 4 bases not matched to a gene; V was cut back by 5 bases and J by 5 bases. Per germline, CDR1 MNHNS and CDR2 SASEGT. Here the CDR3 DNA reads TGTGCCAGCAGTACTACAGGGGGGACTGAAGCTTTCTTT. As protein: CASSTTGGTEAFF.

The V call is TRBV2, the J call TRBJ1-2; D unresolved. Germline-derived CDR1 and CDR2 are SNHLY and FYNNEI. This CDR3 spans 12 amino acids. Trimming shortened V by 6 bases and J by 4 bases, and 9 bases separated the two germline ends. The CDR3: CASRPDIYGYTF. CDR3 nucleotides: TGTGCCAGCAGACCAGACATCTATGGCTACACCTTC.